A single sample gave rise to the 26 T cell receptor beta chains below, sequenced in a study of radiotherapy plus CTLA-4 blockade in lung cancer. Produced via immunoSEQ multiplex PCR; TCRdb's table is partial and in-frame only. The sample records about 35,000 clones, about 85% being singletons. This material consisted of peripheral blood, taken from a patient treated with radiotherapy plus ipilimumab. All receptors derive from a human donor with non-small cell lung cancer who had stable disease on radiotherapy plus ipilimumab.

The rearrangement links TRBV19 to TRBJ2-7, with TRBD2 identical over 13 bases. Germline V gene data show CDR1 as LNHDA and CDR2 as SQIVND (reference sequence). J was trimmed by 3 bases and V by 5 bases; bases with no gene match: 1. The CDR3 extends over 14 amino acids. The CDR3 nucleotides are TGTGCCAGTAGTCGGACTAGCGGGAGCTACGAGCAGTACTTC. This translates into CASSRTSGSYEQYF.

CDR3 sequence: CASSQDGLAGVTGELFF. The DNA for the CDR3 is TGCGCCAGCAGCCAAGACGGACTAGCGGGAGTTACCGGGGAGCTGTTTTTT. V and J are TRBV4-1 and TRBJ2-2, with 13 bases that match TRBD2. V lost 0 bases to trimming and J lost 5 bases; unmatched junction nucleotides: 3. Germline assignment: CDR1 MGHRA and CDR2 YSYEKL. The CDR3 extends over 17 amino acids.

In DNA, the CDR3 is TGCGCCAGCAGCCAAGAACTAGCGGGAGGATGGGGGTTTGAAAACATTCAGTACTTC. Encoded protein: CASSQELAGGWGFENIQYF. The V call is TRBV4-3, the J call TRBJ2-4; 12 bases agree with TRBD2. The J segment lost 5 bases and the V segment lost 0 bases, leaving 11 bases of the junction unmatched. This CDR3 comprises 19 residues. Germline CDR1 reads LGHNA; CDR2 reads YSLEER.

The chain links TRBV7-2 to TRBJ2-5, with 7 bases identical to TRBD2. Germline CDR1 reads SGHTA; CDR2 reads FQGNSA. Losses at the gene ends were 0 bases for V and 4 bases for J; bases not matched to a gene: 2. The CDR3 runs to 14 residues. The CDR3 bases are TGTGCCAGCAGCTTAGCGCGGGGGACAGAGACCCAGTACTTC. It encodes CASSLARGTETQYF.

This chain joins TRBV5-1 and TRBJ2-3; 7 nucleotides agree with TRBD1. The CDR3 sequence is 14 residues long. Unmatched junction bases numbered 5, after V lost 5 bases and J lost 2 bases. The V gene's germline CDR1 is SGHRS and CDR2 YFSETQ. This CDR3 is CASRPGQYTDTQYF. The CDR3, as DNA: TGCGCCAGCAGGCCGGGACAGTACACAGATACGCAGTATTTT. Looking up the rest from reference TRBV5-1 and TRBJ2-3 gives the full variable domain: KAGVTQTPRYLIKTRGQQVTLSCSPISGHRSVSWYQQTPGQGLQFLFEYFSETQRNKGNFPGRFSGRQFSNSRSEMNVSTLELGDSALYLCASRPGQYTDTQYFGPGTRLTVL.

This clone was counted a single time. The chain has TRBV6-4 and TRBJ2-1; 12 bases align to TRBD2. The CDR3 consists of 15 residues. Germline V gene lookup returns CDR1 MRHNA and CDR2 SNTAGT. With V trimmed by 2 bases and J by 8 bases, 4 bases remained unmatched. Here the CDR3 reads CASSDQTSGSDEQFF. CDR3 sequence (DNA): TGTGCCAGCAGTGACCAGACTAGCGGGAGCGATGAGCAGTTCTTC.

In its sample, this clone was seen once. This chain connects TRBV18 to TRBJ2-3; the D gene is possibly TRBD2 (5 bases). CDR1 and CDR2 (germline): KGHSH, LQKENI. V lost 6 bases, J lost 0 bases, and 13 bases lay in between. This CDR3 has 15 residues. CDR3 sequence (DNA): TGTGCCAGCTCCCCTCGGACGGGGAGCACAGATACGCAGTATTTT. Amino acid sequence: CASSPRTGSTDTQYF.

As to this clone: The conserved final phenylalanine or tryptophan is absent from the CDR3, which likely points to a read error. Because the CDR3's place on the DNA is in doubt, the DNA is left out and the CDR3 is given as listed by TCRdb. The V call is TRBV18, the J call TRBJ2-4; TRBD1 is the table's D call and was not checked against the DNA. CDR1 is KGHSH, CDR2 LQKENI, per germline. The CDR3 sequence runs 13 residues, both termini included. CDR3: CASSPRVDTRILL.

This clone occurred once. The CDR3 loop is CASSPRVGGQETQYF. CDR3 DNA: TGTGCCAGCAGTCCCCGGGTCGGTGGCCAAGAGACCCAGTACTTC. The V and J genes are TRBV11-1 and TRBJ2-5, with D unresolved. Trimming cost V 6 bases and J 1 base, with 15 bases left between them. Germline assignment: CDR1 SGHAT and CDR2 FQDESV (reference sequence). The CDR3 sequence is 15 residues long.

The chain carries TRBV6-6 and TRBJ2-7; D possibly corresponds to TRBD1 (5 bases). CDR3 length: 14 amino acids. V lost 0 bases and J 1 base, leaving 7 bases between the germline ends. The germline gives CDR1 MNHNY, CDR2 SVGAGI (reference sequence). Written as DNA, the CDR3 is TGTGCCAGCAGTTACTCGACAGCATCCTACGAGCAGTACTTC. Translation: CASSYSTASYEQYF.

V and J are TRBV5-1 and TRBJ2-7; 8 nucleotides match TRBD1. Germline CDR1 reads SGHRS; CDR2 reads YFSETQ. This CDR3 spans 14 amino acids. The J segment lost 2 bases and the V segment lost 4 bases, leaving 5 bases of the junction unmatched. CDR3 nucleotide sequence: TGCGCCAGCAGCGTGACAGGGGATACCTACGAGCAGTACTTC. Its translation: CASSVTGDTYEQYF.

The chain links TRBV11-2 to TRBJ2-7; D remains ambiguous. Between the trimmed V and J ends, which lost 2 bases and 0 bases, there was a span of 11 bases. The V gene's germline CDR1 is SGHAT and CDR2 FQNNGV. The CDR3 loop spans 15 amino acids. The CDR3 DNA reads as TGTGCCAGCAGCTTAATGAGGATGAGCTCCTACGAGCAGTACTTC. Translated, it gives CASSLMRMSSYEQYF.

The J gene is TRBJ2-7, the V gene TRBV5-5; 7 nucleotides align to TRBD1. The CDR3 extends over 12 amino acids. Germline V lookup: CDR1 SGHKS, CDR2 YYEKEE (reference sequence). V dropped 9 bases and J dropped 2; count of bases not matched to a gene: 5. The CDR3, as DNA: TGTGCCATCCCGACAGGGCCCTACGAGCAGTACTTC. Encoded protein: CAIPTGPYEQYF.

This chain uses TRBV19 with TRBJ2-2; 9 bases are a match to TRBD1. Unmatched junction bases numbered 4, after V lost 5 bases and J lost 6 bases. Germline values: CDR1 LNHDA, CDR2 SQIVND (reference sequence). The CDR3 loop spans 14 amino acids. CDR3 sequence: CASSPGTGSGELFF. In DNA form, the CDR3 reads TGTGCCAGTAGTCCCGGGACAGGGTCCGGGGAGCTGTTTTTT.

Here the CDR3 reads CASSLGQGEGNQPQHF. CDR3 nucleotide sequence: TGTGCCAGCAGCTTAGGCCAGGGTGAGGGCAATCAGCCCCAGCATTTT. The rearrangement joins TRBV11-2 to TRBJ1-5; D perhaps matches TRBD1 (5 bases). Trimming removed 1 base from V and 2 bases from J, with 12 bases in between. CDR1 is SGHAT and CDR2 is FQNNGV in the germline V gene. This CDR3 is built from 16 residues.

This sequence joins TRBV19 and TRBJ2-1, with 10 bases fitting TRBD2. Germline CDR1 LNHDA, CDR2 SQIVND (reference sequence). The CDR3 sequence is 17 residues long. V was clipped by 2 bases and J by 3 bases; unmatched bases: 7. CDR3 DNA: TGTGCCAGTAGTATATTAGAGACTAGCGGGTACTACAATGAGCAGTTCTTC. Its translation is CASSILETSGYYNEQFF.

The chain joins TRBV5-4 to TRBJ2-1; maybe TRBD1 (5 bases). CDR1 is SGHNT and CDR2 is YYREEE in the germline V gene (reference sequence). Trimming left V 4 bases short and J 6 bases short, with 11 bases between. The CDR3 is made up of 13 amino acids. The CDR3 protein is CASSPPRGNEQFF. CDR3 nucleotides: TGTGCCAGCAGCCCACCAAGGGGCAATGAGCAGTTCTTC.

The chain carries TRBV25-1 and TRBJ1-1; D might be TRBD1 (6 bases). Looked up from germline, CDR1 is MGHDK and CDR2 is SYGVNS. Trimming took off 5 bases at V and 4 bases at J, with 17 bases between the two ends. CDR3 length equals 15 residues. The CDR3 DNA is TGTGCCAGCAGTCCACACACAGGGATCGGCACTGAAGCTTTCTTT. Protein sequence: CASSPHTGIGTEAFF.

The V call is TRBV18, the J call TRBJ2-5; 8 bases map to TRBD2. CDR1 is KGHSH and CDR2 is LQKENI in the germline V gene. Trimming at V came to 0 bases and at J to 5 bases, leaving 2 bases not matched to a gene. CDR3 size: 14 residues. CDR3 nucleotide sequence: TGTGCCAGCTCACCACCAGCGGGAGTGGAGACCCAGTACTTC. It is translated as CASSPPAGVETQYF.

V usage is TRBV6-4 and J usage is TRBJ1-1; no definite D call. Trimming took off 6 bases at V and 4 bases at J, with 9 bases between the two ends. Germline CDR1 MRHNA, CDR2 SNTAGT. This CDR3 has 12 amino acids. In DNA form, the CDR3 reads TGTGCCAGCAGCCCTATCGCCACTGAAGCTTTCTTT. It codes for CASSPIATEAFF.

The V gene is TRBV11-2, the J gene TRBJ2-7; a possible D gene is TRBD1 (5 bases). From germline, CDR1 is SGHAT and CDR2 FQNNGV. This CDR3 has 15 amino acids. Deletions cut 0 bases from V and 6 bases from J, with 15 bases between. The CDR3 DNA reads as TGTGCCAGCAGCTTAGATGTGGGGCGTTCATGCGAGCAGTACTTC. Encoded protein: CASSLDVGRSCEQYF.

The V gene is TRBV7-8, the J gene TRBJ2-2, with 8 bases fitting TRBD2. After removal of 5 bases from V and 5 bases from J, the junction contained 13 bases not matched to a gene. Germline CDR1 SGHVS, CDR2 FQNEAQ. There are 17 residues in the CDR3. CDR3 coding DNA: TGTGCCAGCAGCCGGGGGGGGACTAGACTCGAGACCGGGGAGCTGTTTTTT. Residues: CASSRGGTRLETGELFF.

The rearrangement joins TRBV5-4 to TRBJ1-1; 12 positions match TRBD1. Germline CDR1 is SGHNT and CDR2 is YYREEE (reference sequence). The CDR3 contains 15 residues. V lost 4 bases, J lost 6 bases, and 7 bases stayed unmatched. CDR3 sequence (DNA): TGTGCCAGCAGCACAGGGACAGGGGGCACCGCTGAAGCTTTCTTT. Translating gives CASSTGTGGTAEAFF.

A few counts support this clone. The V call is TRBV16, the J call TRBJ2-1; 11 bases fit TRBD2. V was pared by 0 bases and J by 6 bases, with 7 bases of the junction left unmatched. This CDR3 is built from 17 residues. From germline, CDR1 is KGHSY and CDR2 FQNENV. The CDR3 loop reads CASSQSGGLAGGNEQFF. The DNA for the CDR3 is TGTGCCAGCAGCCAATCCGGAGGGCTAGCGGGAGGCAATGAGCAGTTCTTC.

The CDR3 DNA sequence: TGTGCCAGCTCACTCGGGACAGCTGATACCTACGAGCAGTACTTC. This sequence encodes CASSLGTADTYEQYF. This chain joins TRBV18 and TRBJ2-7; TRBD1 aligns across 7 bases. Trimming at V came to 4 bases and at J to 2 bases, leaving 8 bases not matched to a gene. Germline CDR1 is KGHSH and CDR2 is LQKENI. The CDR3 loop spans 15 amino acids.

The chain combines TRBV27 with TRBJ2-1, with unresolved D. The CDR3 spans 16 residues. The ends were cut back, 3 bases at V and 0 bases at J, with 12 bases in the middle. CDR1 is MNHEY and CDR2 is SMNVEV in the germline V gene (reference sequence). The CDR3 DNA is TGTGCCAGCAGTTTGAGTACTTATAGCTCCTACAATGAGCAGTTCTTC. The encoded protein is CASSLSTYSSYNEQFF.